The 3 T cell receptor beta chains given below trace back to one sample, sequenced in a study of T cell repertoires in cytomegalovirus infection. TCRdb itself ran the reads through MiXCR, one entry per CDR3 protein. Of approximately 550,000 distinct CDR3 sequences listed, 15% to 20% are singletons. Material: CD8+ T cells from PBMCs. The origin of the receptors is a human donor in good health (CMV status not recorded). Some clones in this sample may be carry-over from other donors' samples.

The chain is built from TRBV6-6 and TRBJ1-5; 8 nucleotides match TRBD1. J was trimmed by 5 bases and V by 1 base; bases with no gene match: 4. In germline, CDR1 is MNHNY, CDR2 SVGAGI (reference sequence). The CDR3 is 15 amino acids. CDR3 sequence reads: CASSYYGQGDQPQHF. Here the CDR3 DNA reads TGTGCCAGCAGTTACTACGGACAGGGTGATCAGCCCCAGCATTTT.

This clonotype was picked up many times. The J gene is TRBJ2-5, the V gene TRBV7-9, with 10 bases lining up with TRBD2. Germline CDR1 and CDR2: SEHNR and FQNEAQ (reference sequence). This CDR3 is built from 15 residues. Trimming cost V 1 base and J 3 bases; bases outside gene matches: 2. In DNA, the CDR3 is TGTGCCAGCAGCTTAGTCCTAGCGGGGGAAGAGACCCAGTACTTC. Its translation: CASSLVLAGEETQYF.

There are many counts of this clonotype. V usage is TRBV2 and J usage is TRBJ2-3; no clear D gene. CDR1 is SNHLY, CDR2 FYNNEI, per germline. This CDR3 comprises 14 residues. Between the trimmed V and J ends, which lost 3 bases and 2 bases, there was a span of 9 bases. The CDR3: CASSDWSITDTQYF. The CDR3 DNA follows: TGTGCCAGCAGTGACTGGAGCATCACAGATACGCAGTATTTT.